A single sample gave rise to the 16 T cell receptor beta chains below, sequenced in a study of blood T cells in healthy people across ages. It was with a sample-barcoded 5' primer and a J-beta primer mix that a second PCR of roughly 7 to 12 cycles was run. In TCRdb, the 5' RACE reads were re-called with MiXCR into one record per CDR3 protein. The sample records hundreds of thousands of distinct CDR3 sequences, roughly 31% being singletons. The source material was blood. Receptors originate from an elderly woman in good health.

In its sample, this clonotype was seen a few times. The chain links TRBV5-1 to TRBJ2-3; 10 positions match TRBD1. This CDR3 has 15 residues. Germline trimming cut 1 base from V and 8 bases from J; bases unmatched to any gene: 7. The germline CDR1 and CDR2 sequences are SGHRS and YFSETQ. The CDR3 loop reads CASSLRRQGAGTQYF. CDR3 coding DNA: TGCGCCAGCAGCTTGCGGAGACAGGGGGCCGGTACGCAGTATTTT.

In this sample, this clonotype turned up many times. The V and J genes are TRBV5-1 and TRBJ2-5; 10 bases align to TRBD2. The CDR3 has 15 amino acids. V lost 5 bases, J lost 2 bases, and 6 bases stayed unmatched. In germline, CDR1 is SGHRS, CDR2 YFSETQ. This CDR3 is CASRGGLAAQETQYF. CDR3 nucleotide sequence: TGCGCCAGCAGGGGCGGACTAGCGGCACAAGAGACCCAGTACTTC.

This chain joins TRBV4-1 and TRBJ1-3; no firm D call. V was pared by 0 bases and J by 3 bases, with 9 bases between. CDR1 is MGHRA and CDR2 is YSYEKL in the germline V gene. This CDR3 is built from 15 residues. CDR3 nucleotides: TGCGCCAGCAGCCAAGAAGAGGGTTTTGGAAACACCATATATTTT. This codes for CASSQEEGFGNTIYF.

This sequence joins TRBV20-1 and TRBJ1-1, with D possibly matching TRBD1 (5 bases). CDR1 is DFQATT and CDR2 is SNEGSKA in the germline V gene (reference sequence). V was shortened by 4 bases and J by 2 bases, with 14 bases between the two germline ends. CDR3 length: 14 amino acids. The CDR3 is CSAIQVGPNTEAFF. CDR3 coding DNA: TGCAGTGCTATACAGGTGGGGCCTAACACTGAAGCTTTCTTT.

This rearrangement joins TRBV12-3 or TRBV12-4 to TRBJ1-5; 12 bases match TRBD1. The V segment lost 3 bases and the J segment 2 bases; nucleotides outside the gene matches: 8. There are 18 residues in the CDR3. The CDR3 DNA reads as TGTGCCAGCAGTTTTGGGACAGGGGGCGCTCTCGGCAATCAGCCCCAGCATTTT. Its translation is CASSFGTGGALGNQPQHF.

This clonotype was seen only a few times. The chain has TRBV6-1 and TRBJ1-2; D might be TRBD1 (6 bases). Germline CDR1 reads MNHNS; CDR2 reads SASEGT. This CDR3 comprises 15 residues. V lost 4 bases and J lost 7, with 19 bases in between. DNA for the CDR3: TGTGCCAGCAGTGGAAATGACAGGCCAATTGGTGGCTACACCTTC. This translates into CASSGNDRPIGGYTF.

This clonotype was seen repeatedly, ten times or more. J is TRBJ2-1 and V is TRBV6-5, with TRBD2 matching 12 bases. The V segment lost 6 bases and the J segment 5 bases; nucleotides outside the gene matches: 5. The CDR3 loop spans 15 amino acids. Germline V CDR1 and CDR2: MNHEY, SVGAGI. DNA of the CDR3: TGTGCCAGCAGCAAACTAGCGGGGGGCGACAATGAGCAGTTCTTC. Its protein is CASSKLAGGDNEQFF.

This clonotype was found a few times. The chain joins TRBV18 to TRBJ2-1; 7 bases are a match to TRBD2. Losses at the gene ends were 6 bases for V and 9 bases for J; bases not matched to a gene: 11. CDR1 is KGHSH and CDR2 is LQKENI in the germline V gene. The CDR3 extends over 14 amino acids. CDR3 in amino acids: CASSDGYGGTEQFF. The DNA of the CDR3 is TGTGCCAGCTCCGACGGGTACGGGGGGACTGAGCAGTTCTTC.

This clonotype was counted many times. This chain joins TRBV4-2 and TRBJ2-5; 10 bases align to TRBD2. This CDR3 is built from 16 residues. Germline trimming cut 6 bases from V and 2 bases from J; bases unmatched to any gene: 9. In germline, CDR1 is LGHNA, CDR2 YNFKEQ. The DNA of the CDR3 is TGTGCCAGCAGTCATGGTGGTAGCGGGGGGCAAGAGACCCAGTACTTC. It encodes CASSHGGSGGQETQYF.

The table lists this clonotype with a few counts. V gene TRBV30 combines with J gene TRBJ1-1; D gene uncertain. Looked up from germline, CDR1 is GTSNPN and CDR2 is SVGIG (reference sequence). The CDR3 is made up of 13 amino acids. V was clipped by 4 bases and J by 1 base, with 10 bases between them. The CDR3 coding sequence is TGTGCCTGGATAAACGATGAGAACACTGAAGCTTTCTTT. Translated, it gives CAWINDENTEAFF.

As regards this clonotype: A much larger clone lies a single base off, so this may be a read error. The rearrangement joins TRBV11-2 to TRBJ2-7; TRBD2 aligns across 10 bases. Germline CDR1 is SGHAT and CDR2 is FQNNGV. The CDR3 runs to 14 residues. As DNA, the CDR3 is TGTGCCAGCAGCCCCTGGACTAGCGGCTACGTGCAGTACTTC. Its translation: CASSPWTSGYVQYF.

This clonotype was observed many times. The rearrangement links TRBV5-1 to TRBJ1-1; 7 bases agree with TRBD1. The CDR3 extends over 14 amino acids. The germline gives CDR1 SGHRS, CDR2 YFSETQ. Trimming at V came to 4 bases and at J to 0 bases, leaving 3 bases not matched to a gene. The CDR3: CASSMDRLNTEAFF. The DNA for the CDR3 is TGCGCCAGCAGCATGGACAGGTTGAACACTGAAGCTTTCTTT.

For this clonotype: Since a much larger clone is just one base distant, this may be a read error. The rearrangement uses TRBV28 and TRBJ1-4; a possible D gene is TRBD1 (5 bases). Trimming took 5 bases from V and 8 from J, leaving 18 bases between them. The CDR3 contains 15 residues. Per the germline V gene, CDR1 is MDHEN and CDR2 is SYDVKM. CDR3 region: CASSPGLKREEKLFF. CDR3 DNA sequence: TGTGCCAGCAGTCCGGGACTCAAACGAGAGGAAAAACTGTTTTTT.

Comment on this clonotype: At one end, the junction sequence differs from germline, possibly due to a read error. The chain employs TRBV30 and TRBJ1-6, with D maybe TRBD1 (5 bases). Germline assignment: CDR1 GTSNPN and CDR2 SVGIG (reference sequence). This CDR3 has 19 amino acids. The CDR3 nucleotides are TGTGCCTGGAGTGTCCCAATAGGACTGGGGGAGATCGCTAATTCCCCCCGCCACTTT. Amino acids: CAWSVPIGLGEIANSPRHF.

This sequence joins TRBV12-3 or TRBV12-4 and TRBJ2-1; no reliable D call. The CDR3 has 13 residues. V dropped 3 bases and J dropped 10 bases, with 13 bases sitting between them. The CDR3 region has the DNA TGTGCCAGCAGTTTCCGGAGAGCCTACGAGCAGTTCTTC. This encodes CASSFRRAYEQFF.

The rearrangement links TRBV9 to TRBJ2-5, with TRBD2 matching 10 bases. The J call is in doubt because the DNA end fits TRBJ2-7 better. This CDR3 is 15 amino acids long. From germline, CDR1 is SGDLS and CDR2 YYNGEE. The CDR3: CASSTGLAGAGEQYF. In DNA, the CDR3 is TGTGCCAGCAGCACCGGGCTAGCGGGGGCGGGCGAGCAGTACTTC.